This TCR beta chain was sequenced during a study of blood T cell repertoires in COVID-19. Study details: Acute and convalescent COVID-19 specimens originated in the United States, Italy and Spain.

Looked up from germline, CDR1 is LGHNA and CDR2 is YNFKEQ. CDR3 length: 17 residues. Trimming removed 4 bases from V and 5 bases from J; junction bases left unmatched: 12. Method: immunoSEQ multiplex PCR; TCRdb's copy keeps in-frame clones and lacks some. In the table there are roughly 150,000 clones, 79% of which are singletons. The sample was peripheral blood. This TCR came from an older woman with COVID-19, enrolled during active disease. V and J are TRBV4-2 and TRBJ2-2; 8 bases line up with TRBD2. The CDR3 sequence is CASSPRGGAGETGELFF. The CDR3, as DNA: TGTGCCAGCAGCCCCCGCGGAGGAGCGGGAGAAACCGGGGAGCTGTTTTTT.